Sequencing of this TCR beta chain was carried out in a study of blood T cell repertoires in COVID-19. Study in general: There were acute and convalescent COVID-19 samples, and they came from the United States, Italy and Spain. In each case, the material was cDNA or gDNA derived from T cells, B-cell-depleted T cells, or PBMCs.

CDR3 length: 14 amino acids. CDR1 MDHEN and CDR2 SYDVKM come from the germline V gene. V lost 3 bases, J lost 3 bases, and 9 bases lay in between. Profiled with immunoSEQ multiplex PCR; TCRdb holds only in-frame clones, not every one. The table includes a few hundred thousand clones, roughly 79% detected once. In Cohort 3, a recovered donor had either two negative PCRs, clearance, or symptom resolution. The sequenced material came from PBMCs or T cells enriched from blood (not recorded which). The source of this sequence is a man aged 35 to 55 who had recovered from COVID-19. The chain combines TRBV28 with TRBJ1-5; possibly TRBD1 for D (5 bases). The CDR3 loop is CASSFAGSNQPQHF. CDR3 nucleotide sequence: TGTGCCAGCAGTTTCGCAGGGTCCAATCAGCCCCAGCATTTT.